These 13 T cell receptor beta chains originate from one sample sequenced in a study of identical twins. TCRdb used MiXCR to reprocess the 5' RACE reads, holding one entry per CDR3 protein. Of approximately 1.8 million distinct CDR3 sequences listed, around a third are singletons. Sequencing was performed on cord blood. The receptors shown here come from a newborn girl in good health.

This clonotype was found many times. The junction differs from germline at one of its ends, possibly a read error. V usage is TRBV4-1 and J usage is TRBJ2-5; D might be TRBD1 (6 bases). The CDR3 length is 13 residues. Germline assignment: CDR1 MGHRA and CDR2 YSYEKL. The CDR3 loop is CASSQGQQETQYF. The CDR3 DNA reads TGTGCCAGCAGCCAAGGACAGCAAGAGACCCAGTACTTC.

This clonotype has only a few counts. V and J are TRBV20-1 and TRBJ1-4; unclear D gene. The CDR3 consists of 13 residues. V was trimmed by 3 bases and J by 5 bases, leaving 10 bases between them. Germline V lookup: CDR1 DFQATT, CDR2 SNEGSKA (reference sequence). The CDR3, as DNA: TGCAGTGCTAGTGGTGATACAAATGAAAAACTGTTTTTT. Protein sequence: CSASGDTNEKLFF.

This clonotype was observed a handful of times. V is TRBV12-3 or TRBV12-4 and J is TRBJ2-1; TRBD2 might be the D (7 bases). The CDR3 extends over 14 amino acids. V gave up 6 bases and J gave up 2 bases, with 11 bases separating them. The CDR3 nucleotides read TGTGCCAGCAGAAGCGGGGACACCTACAATGAGCAGTTCTTC. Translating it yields CASRSGDTYNEQFF.

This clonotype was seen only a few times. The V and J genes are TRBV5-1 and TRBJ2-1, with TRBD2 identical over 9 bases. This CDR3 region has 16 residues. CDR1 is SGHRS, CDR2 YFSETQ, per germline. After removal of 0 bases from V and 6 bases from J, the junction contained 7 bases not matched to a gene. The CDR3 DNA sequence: TGCGCCAGCAGCTTGGGAACTAGCGGGCCAATCAATGAGCAGTTCTTC. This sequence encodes CASSLGTSGPINEQFF. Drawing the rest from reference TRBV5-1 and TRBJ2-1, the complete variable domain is KAGVTQTPRYLIKTRGQQVTLSCSPISGHRSVSWYQQTPGQGLQFLFEYFSETQRNKGNFPGRFSGRQFSNSRSEMNVSTLELGDSALYLCASSLGTSGPINEQFFGPGTRLTVL.

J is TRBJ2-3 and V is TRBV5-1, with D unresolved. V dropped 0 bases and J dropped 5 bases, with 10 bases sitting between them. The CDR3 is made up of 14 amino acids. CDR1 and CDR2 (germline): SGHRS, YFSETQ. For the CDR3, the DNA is TGCGCCAGCAGCTTGGTAGTGGAGAGAGATACGCAGTATTTT. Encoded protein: CASSLVVERDTQYF.

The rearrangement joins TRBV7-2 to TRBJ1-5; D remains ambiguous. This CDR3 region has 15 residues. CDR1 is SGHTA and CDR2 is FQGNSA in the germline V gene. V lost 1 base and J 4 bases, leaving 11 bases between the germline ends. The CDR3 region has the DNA TGTGCCAGCAGCTTAGTAGCGGCCCCGAATCAGCCCCAGCATTTT. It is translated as CASSLVAAPNQPQHF.

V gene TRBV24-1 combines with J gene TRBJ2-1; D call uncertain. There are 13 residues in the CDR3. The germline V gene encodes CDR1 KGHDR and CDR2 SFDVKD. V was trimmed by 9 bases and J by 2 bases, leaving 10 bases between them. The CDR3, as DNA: TGTGCCACCGGGCCCTCACCCTACAATGAGCAGTTCTTC. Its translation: CATGPSPYNEQFF.

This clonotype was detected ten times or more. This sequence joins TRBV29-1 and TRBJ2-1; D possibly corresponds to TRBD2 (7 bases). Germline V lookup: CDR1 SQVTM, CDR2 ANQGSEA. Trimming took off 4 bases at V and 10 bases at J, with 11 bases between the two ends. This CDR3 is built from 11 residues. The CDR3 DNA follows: TGCAGCGTTGCGGGGGGCAGGGAGCAGTTCTTC. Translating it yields CSVAGGREQFF.

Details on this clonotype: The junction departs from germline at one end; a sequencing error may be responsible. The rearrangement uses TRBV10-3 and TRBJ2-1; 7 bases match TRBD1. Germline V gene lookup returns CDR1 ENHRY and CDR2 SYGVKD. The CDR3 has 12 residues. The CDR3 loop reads CAVSETGNEQFF. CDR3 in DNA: TGTGCCGTCAGTGAGACAGGGAATGAGCAGTTCTTC.

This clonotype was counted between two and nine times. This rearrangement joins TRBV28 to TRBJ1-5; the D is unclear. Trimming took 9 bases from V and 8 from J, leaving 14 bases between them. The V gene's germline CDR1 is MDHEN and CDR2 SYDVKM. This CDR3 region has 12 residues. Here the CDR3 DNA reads TGTGCCAGTAGGGTCGGAGGGAAGCCCCAGCATTTT. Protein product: CASRVGGKPQHF.

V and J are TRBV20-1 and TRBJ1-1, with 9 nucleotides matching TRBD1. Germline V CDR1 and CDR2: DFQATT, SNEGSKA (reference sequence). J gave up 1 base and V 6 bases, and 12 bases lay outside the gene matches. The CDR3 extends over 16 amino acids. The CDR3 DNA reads TGCAGTGCCGCGGCCACCGGGACAGGGTGGAACACTGAAGCTTTCTTT. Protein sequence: CSAAATGTGWNTEAFF.

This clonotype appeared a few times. Written as DNA, the CDR3 is TGCGCCAGCAGCGGAATGACAGGGGGCAGCGCTGAAGCTTTCTTT. The encoded protein is CASSGMTGGSAEAFF. V usage is TRBV5-1 and J usage is TRBJ1-1; 10 bases fit TRBD1. Germline CDR1 is SGHRS and CDR2 is YFSETQ. The junction had 9 bases not matched to a gene; V was cut back by 4 bases and J by 6 bases. This CDR3 region has 15 residues. Using reference TRBV5-1 and TRBJ1-1 for the parts outside the CDR3, the full variable domain is KAGVTQTPRYLIKTRGQQVTLSCSPISGHRSVSWYQQTPGQGLQFLFEYFSETQRNKGNFPGRFSGRQFSNSRSEMNVSTLELGDSALYLCASSGMTGGSAEAFFGQGTRLTVV.

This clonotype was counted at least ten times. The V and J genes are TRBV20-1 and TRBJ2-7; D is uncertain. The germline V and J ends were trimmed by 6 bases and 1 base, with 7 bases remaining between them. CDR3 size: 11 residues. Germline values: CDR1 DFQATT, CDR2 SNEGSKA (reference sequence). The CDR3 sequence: CSAFASYEQYF. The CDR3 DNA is TGCAGTGCCTTCGCGTCCTACGAGCAGTACTTC.